The 26 T cell receptor beta chains below come from one sample, sequenced in a study of identical twins. TCRdb independently ran MiXCR on the 5' RACE reads; one entry per CDR3 protein. Of about 900,000 distinct CDR3 sequences in the sample, 9% to 15% were seen once. These same records also appear under a second study, on yellow fever vaccine responses in identical twins.

The sequenced material came from PBMCs. The receptors originated from a woman aged 18-29 years in good health.

This clonotype turned up a few times. The V call is TRBV10-3, the J call TRBJ1-1; D remains unclear. Per germline, CDR1 ENHRY and CDR2 SYGVKD. V dropped 9 bases and J dropped 1 base, with 9 bases sitting between them. The CDR3 totals 12 residues. The CDR3 region is CAMAAGNTEAFF. The CDR3 nucleotides are TGTGCCATGGCTGCGGGGAACACTGAAGCTTTCTTT.

As DNA, the CDR3 is TGTGCCAGCAGCTTAGATCAAGCGGCTTACGAGCAGTACTTC. Translating gives CASSLDQAAYEQYF. This chain connects TRBV11-2 to TRBJ2-7; a weak D match, TRBD2 (5 bases). The CDR3 spans 14 residues. The germline CDR1 and CDR2 sequences are SGHAT and FQNNGV. V lost 0 bases and J 4 bases, leaving 10 bases between the germline ends. The entire variable domain, with the rest obtained from reference TRBV11-2 and TRBJ2-7, is as follows: EAGVAQSPRYKIIEKRQSVAFWCNPISGHATLYWYQQILGQGPKLLIQFQNNGVVDDSQLPKDRFSAERLKGVDSTLKIQPAKLEDSAVYLCASSLDQAAYEQYFGPGTRLTVT.

This clonotype occurred a few times. CDR3 loop: CASSLSRVQDYGYTF. The CDR3, as DNA: TGTGCCAGCAGCTTAAGTAGGGTCCAAGACTATGGCTACACCTTC. The gene calls are TRBV7-8 and TRBJ1-2, with D uncertain. Germline V gene data show CDR1 as SGHVS and CDR2 as FQNEAQ. Trimming shortened V by 2 bases and J by 3 bases, and 13 bases separated the two germline ends. The CDR3 extends over 15 amino acids.

This clonotype occurred many times. This chain joins TRBV13 and TRBJ2-1, with 9 positions matching TRBD1. The CDR3 consists of 16 residues. The V gene end was trimmed by 11 bases and the J gene end by 4 bases; junction bases not matched to a gene: 15. Germline V gene data show CDR1 as PRHDT and CDR2 as FYEKMQ (reference sequence). The chain's CDR3 is CAAAPAPGQGYNEQFF. The CDR3 coding sequence is TGTGCCGCGGCGCCAGCTCCGGGACAGGGTTACAATGAGCAGTTCTTC.

This clonotype was counted a few times. The V gene is TRBV27, the J gene TRBJ2-3; 8 bases fit TRBD2. Trimming removed 3 bases from V and 4 bases from J; junction bases left unmatched: 15. Germline CDR1 and CDR2: MNHEY and SMNVEV (reference sequence). The CDR3 is 18 amino acids. CDR3 sequence: CASSFRLAEGAGADTQYF. The CDR3, as DNA: TGTGCCAGCAGTTTTCGGCTAGCGGAAGGAGCGGGGGCAGATACGCAGTATTTT.

V gene TRBV12-3 or TRBV12-4 combines with J gene TRBJ2-1; D call uncertain. V lost 4 bases and J lost 15, with 25 bases in between. CDR3 length: 15 amino acids. The CDR3 sequence: CASSSLGPPKSVLFF. CDR3 nucleotides: TGTGCCAGCAGTTCCCTTGGCCCGCCAAAAAGTGTGCTGTTCTTC.

This clonotype was seen a handful of times. V and J are TRBV20-1 and TRBJ1-2; D call uncertain. The CDR3 consists of 13 residues. The germline V and J ends were trimmed by 6 bases and 2 bases, with 13 bases remaining between them. CDR1 and CDR2 (germline): DFQATT, SNEGSKA (reference sequence). DNA for the CDR3: TGCAGTGCCCCGACTCGCGGAAACTATGGCTACACCTTC. Amino acids: CSAPTRGNYGYTF.

This clonotype was seen only a few times. The chain carries TRBV29-1 and TRBJ2-2; D perhaps matches TRBD1 (5 bases). CDR3 length: 14 amino acids. V lost 4 bases and J lost 5, with 14 bases in between. CDR1 is SQVTM, CDR2 ANQGSEA, per germline. This CDR3 reads CSVGAGYGTGELFF. The CDR3 DNA reads TGCAGCGTTGGCGCAGGGTATGGTACCGGGGAGCTGTTTTTT.

Ten or more counts support this clonotype. The rearrangement uses TRBV25-1 and TRBJ1-1; D gene unclear. The V end lost 4 bases, the J end lost 0 bases, and 6 bases lay between the germline ends. The V gene's germline CDR1 is MGHDK and CDR2 SYGVNS. This CDR3 is 13 amino acids long. CDR3 sequence (DNA): TGTGCCAGCAGTGCGCGGGTGAACACTGAAGCTTTCTTT. This translates into CASSARVNTEAFF.

This chain connects TRBV20-1 to TRBJ2-3; D is perhaps TRBD1 or TRBD2 (6 bases each). This CDR3 is 14 amino acids long. From germline, CDR1 is DFQATT and CDR2 SNEGSKA (reference sequence). V lost 6 bases and J lost 6, with 19 bases in between. The chain's CDR3 is CSAQRQARGDTQYF. Written as DNA, the CDR3 is TGCAGTGCCCAGAGACAGGCACGGGGGGATACGCAGTATTTT.

The V gene is TRBV7-9, the J gene TRBJ2-1; 13 bases line up with TRBD2. Germline V gene lookup returns CDR1 SEHNR and CDR2 FQNEAQ (reference sequence). With V trimmed by 11 bases and J by 8 bases, 6 bases remained unmatched. The CDR3 spans 13 residues. The CDR3 spells CAAMTSGRHEQFF. DNA of the CDR3: TGTGCCGCAATGACTAGCGGGAGGCATGAGCAGTTCTTC.

This sequence joins TRBV11-2 and TRBJ2-3; 10 bases are shared with TRBD2. The CDR3 consists of 18 residues. From germline, CDR1 is SGHAT and CDR2 FQNNGV. V dropped 2 bases and J dropped 4; count of bases not matched to a gene: 12. The CDR3 bases are TGTGCCAGCAGCTTACGTTTGGAGCGGGGGGGCCTGGCAGATACGCAGTATTTT. Translating it yields CASSLRLERGGLADTQYF. Full variable domain (missing parts from reference TRBV11-2 and TRBJ2-3): EAGVAQSPRYKIIEKRQSVAFWCNPISGHATLYWYQQILGQGPKLLIQFQNNGVVDDSQLPKDRFSAERLKGVDSTLKIQPAKLEDSAVYLCASSLRLERGGLADTQYFGPGTRLTVL.

Notes on this clonotype: One junction end disagrees with the germline gene, perhaps due to a read error. The chain is built from TRBV5-6 and TRBJ2-3, with a weak D call TRBD1 (6 bases). This CDR3 contains 17 residues. Germline loops: CDR1 SGHDT, CDR2 YYEEEE. This CDR3 is CAGSLAIGGLSTDTQYF. In nucleotides, the CDR3 is TGTGCCGGCAGCTTGGCCATAGGGGGATTAAGCACAGATACGCAGTATTTT.

In its sample, this clonotype was seen many times. The rearrangement links TRBV25-1 to TRBJ2-2; the match to TRBD2 covers 8 bases. The length of the CDR3 is 16 residues. Germline-derived CDR1 and CDR2 are MGHDK and SYGVNS. The trim removed 2 bases at V and 3 bases at J, leaving 5 bases unmatched. The CDR3 region is CASSEQSSGHTGELFF. The CDR3 coding sequence is TGTGCCAGCAGTGAACAATCTAGCGGGCACACCGGGGAGCTGTTTTTT.

The chain is built from TRBV7-9 and TRBJ1-1; TRBD1 matches at 9 bases. The CDR3 covers 15 residues. The trim removed 3 bases at V and 6 bases at J, leaving 8 bases unmatched. Germline CDR1 reads SEHNR; CDR2 reads FQNEAQ (reference sequence). The CDR3 DNA follows: TGTGCCAGCAGCTTGGGACAGGGAACTCTTTCTGAAGCTTTCTTT. The encoded protein is CASSLGQGTLSEAFF.

J is TRBJ2-1 and V is TRBV7-6; D tentatively fits TRBD1 or TRBD2 (6 bases each). The V gene lost 1 base and the J gene lost 2 bases, with 12 bases spanning the gap. The length of the CDR3 is 16 residues. Germline values: CDR1 SGHVS, CDR2 FNYEAQ. CDR3 protein: CASSLEPGAAYNEQFF. The CDR3, as DNA: TGTGCCAGCAGCTTAGAGCCGGGGGCCGCCTACAATGAGCAGTTCTTC. The whole variable domain, filled in from reference TRBV7-6 and TRBJ2-1, reads GAGVSQSPRYKVTKRGQDVALRCDPISGHVSLYWYRQALGQGPEFLTYFNYEAQQDKSGLPNDRFSAERPEGSISTLTIQRTEQRDSAMYRCASSLEPGAAYNEQFFGPGTRLTVL.

V gene TRBV14 combines with J gene TRBJ2-3; D unresolved. The V gene's germline CDR1 is SGHDN and CDR2 FVKESK. The V end was cut by 10 bases, the J end by 0 bases, with 23 bases between. The CDR3 has 17 residues. The CDR3 DNA reads TGTGCCACAGTTTACTCTTCAGAACCCTCTAGCACAGATACGCAGTATTTT. This sequence encodes CATVYSSEPSSTDTQYF.

The chain is built from TRBV6-2 or TRBV6-3 and TRBJ2-1; 7 nucleotides line up with TRBD1. The germline V gene encodes CDR1 MNHEY and CDR2 SVGEGT. This CDR3 contains 14 residues. Losses at the gene ends were 4 bases for V and 5 bases for J; bases not matched to a gene: 5. The CDR3 region has the DNA TGTGCCAGCAGTTCACCGGGACAGAACAATGAGCAGTTCTTC. It translates to CASSSPGQNNEQFF.

This clonotype was seen more than once but under ten times. V gene TRBV3-1 combines with J gene TRBJ2-3; TRBD1 agrees at 8 bases. After removal of 8 bases from V and 4 bases from J, the junction contained 14 bases not matched to a gene. The CDR3 is 16 amino acids. Germline-derived CDR1 and CDR2 are LGHDT and YNNKEL (reference sequence). The DNA for the CDR3 is TGTGCCAGCCGACGGACAGGGATTAGCAGTTCAGATACGCAGTATTTT. Its translation is CASRRTGISSSDTQYF.

The chain joins TRBV20-1 to TRBJ2-7, with 12 nucleotides matching TRBD2. From germline, CDR1 is DFQATT and CDR2 SNEGSKA (reference sequence). V lost 0 bases and J lost 3; bases outside the gene matches: 3. The CDR3 has 15 residues. The CDR3 sequence: CSARDLAGGYYEQYV. CDR3 DNA: TGCAGTGCTAGAGACCTAGCGGGGGGGTACTACGAGCAGTACGTC.

The chain uses TRBV20-1 and TRBJ1-1, with D possibly TRBD1 on 6 matching bases. Trimming removed 6 bases at V and 1 base at J, with 18 bases between. Germline CDR1 reads DFQATT; CDR2 reads SNEGSKA (reference sequence). The CDR3 runs 15 residues. The CDR3 here is CSATGGAVRNTEAFF. CDR3 bases: TGCAGTGCGACGGGGGGGGCTGTTAGGAACACTGAAGCTTTCTTT.

CDR3 residues: CASSELGQVGYNEQFF. The DNA for the CDR3 is TGTGCCAGCAGTGAGTTGGGACAGGTCGGCTACAATGAGCAGTTCTTC. The J gene is TRBJ2-1, the V gene TRBV2; TRBD1 matches at 8 bases. Looked up from germline, CDR1 is SNHLY and CDR2 is FYNNEI. V was pared by 3 bases and J by 3 bases, with 7 bases of the junction left unmatched. The CDR3 sequence is 16 residues long.

This clonotype was seen more than once but under ten times. The rearrangement links TRBV24-1 to TRBJ2-3; D may match TRBD1 or TRBD2 (5 bases each). In germline, CDR1 is KGHDR, CDR2 SFDVKD. The CDR3 has 15 residues. The V end was cut by 5 bases, the J end by 5 bases, with 16 bases between. The DNA of the CDR3 is TGTGCCACCAGTGGGGGGATCGTGGGGATAGATACGCAGTATTTT. Its protein product is CATSGGIVGIDTQYF.

This clonotype appeared once. V usage is TRBV11-1 and J usage is TRBJ2-1, with 7 bases matching TRBD2. V was pared by 0 bases and J by 0 bases, with 5 bases of the junction left unmatched. Germline V gene data show CDR1 as SGHAT and CDR2 as FQDESV (reference sequence). There are 17 residues in the CDR3. The CDR3 DNA follows: TGTGCCAGCAGCTTAGCTCTGTGGGGGGGCTCCTACAATGAGCAGTTCTTC. Protein sequence: CASSLALWGGSYNEQFF.

CDR3 amino acids: CASSLTTGGSSQPQHF. The CDR3 DNA is TGTGCCAGCAGCCTAACAACAGGGGGATCATCTCAGCCCCAGCATTTT. The V call is TRBV27, the J call TRBJ1-5; TRBD1 aligns across 8 bases. The CDR3 is made up of 16 amino acids. Germline loops: CDR1 MNHEY, CDR2 SMNVEV (reference sequence). The V segment lost 6 bases and the J segment 6 bases; nucleotides outside the gene matches: 13.

This clonotype was seen a handful of times. This chain links TRBV28 with TRBJ2-5; D is ambiguous. V lost 6 bases and J 4 bases, leaving 15 bases between the germline ends. From germline, CDR1 is MDHEN and CDR2 SYDVKM. The CDR3 has 14 amino acids. Here the CDR3 reads CASRLRPVAETQYF. The DNA of the CDR3 is TGTGCCAGCAGGTTGCGACCGGTAGCAGAGACCCAGTACTTC.